This T cell receptor (beta chain) was recovered during a study of blood T cell repertoires in COVID-19. The CDR3 contains 14 residues. Per the germline V gene, CDR1 is ENHRY and CDR2 is SYGVKD. The V end was cut by 3 bases, the J end by 6 bases, with 13 bases between. Repertoires were generated with immunoSEQ multiplex PCR, while TCRdb's copy carries only in-frame clones and drops some. The sample lists 300,000 to 450,000 clones; approximately 89% were seen once. The chain joins TRBV10-3 to TRBJ2-3; possible D gene TRBD2, 5 bases. The source of this sequence is a woman between 55 and 75 years old with COVID-19, enrolled during active disease. Sequencing was done on a sample of peripheral blood. In DNA form, the CDR3 reads TGTGCCATCAGTGATTTGGGAGCCTCGGATACGCAGTATTTT. Its translation: CAISDLGASDTQYF.